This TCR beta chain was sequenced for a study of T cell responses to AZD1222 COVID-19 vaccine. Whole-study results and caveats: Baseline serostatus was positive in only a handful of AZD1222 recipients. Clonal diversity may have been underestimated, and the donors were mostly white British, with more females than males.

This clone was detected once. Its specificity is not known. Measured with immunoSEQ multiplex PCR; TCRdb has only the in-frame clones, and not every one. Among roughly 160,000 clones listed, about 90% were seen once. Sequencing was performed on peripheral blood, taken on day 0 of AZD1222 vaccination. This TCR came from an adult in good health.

The CDR3: CASSEQGLPYNEQFF. CDR3 DNA: TGTGCCAGCAGTGAACAGGGGTTACCCTACAATGAGCAGTTCTTC. The rearrangement uses TRBV6-4 and TRBJ2-1; TRBD1 matches at 7 bases. This CDR3 region has 15 residues. The trim removed 3 bases at V and 2 bases at J, leaving 4 bases unmatched. The germline gives CDR1 MRHNA, CDR2 SNTAGT.